This T cell receptor (beta chain) was sequenced during a study of blood T cell repertoires in COVID-19. Across the study: The United States, Italy and Spain supplied acute and convalescent COVID-19 samples. T cells, B-cell-depleted T cells, or PBMCs provided the cDNA or gDNA that served as material.

Original analysis: Amplification of reference gene primers was used by the study to estimate nucleated cell counts. Profiled with immunoSEQ multiplex PCR; TCRdb holds only in-frame clones, not every one. V, J and clone size derive from that table, while D and trimming were established from the DNA sequence. In the table there are some 78,000 clones, about 90% of which are singletons. This TCR derives from a woman aged 80 or over with active or convalescent COVID-19. The sample taken for sequencing was peripheral blood.

The CDR3 region has the DNA TGTGCCAGCAGCGCCGGACGAGGGCCGTCCCCCCCTCTTTTCTTC. Translated: CASSAGRGPSPPLFF. This chain links TRBV9 with TRBJ2-1; D perhaps matches TRBD2 (5 bases). V lost 3 bases and J lost 16, with 26 bases in between. The CDR3 contains 15 residues. CDR1 is SGDLS, CDR2 YYNGEE, per germline.